This is a list of T cell receptor beta chains from one sample in a study of CD4 T cells in relation to SARS-CoV-2 and coronaviruses. Produced via immunoSEQ multiplex PCR; TCRdb's table is partial and in-frame only. The sample holds approximately 18,000 clones, approximately 77% seen once. For these TCRs, the target antigens are not known. The sequenced sample consisted of CD4+ T cells from PBMCs, cultured in vitro. Receptors were obtained from a human donor in good health. The CDR3 runs from the conserved cysteine through the conserved F or W. The D gene is left open where the match is weak. Clone size is given for some rows only: seen once, a few or many times, or a class if the clone is expanded.

DNA: TGCGCCAGCAGCTTAAGAGGCGTCTACGAGCAGTACTTC; CDR3: CASSLRGVYEQYF; size: NA; J: TRBJ2-7; D: NA; V: TRBV5-1
DNA: TGCGCCAGCAGCCCGTCCCGAGCCTCTGGAAACACCATATATTTT; CDR3: CASSPSRASGNTIYF; size: NA; J: TRBJ1-3; D: NA; V: TRBV5-1
DNA: TGTGCCAGCAGTGAGGGGACAGCCCAGTTCTTC; CDR3: CASSEGTAQFF; size: NA; J: TRBJ2-1; D: TRBD1; V: TRBV2
DNA: TGTGCCAGCAGTTTTCTCGGACAGGGAGCAGATACGCAGTATTTT; CDR3: CASSFLGQGADTQYF; size: few; J: TRBJ2-3; D: TRBD1; V: TRBV7-3
DNA: TGCAGTGCTAGCGGGGACGCAGACGCGTTCTTC; CDR3: CSASGDADAFF; size: NA; J: TRBJ2-1; D: NA; V: TRBV20-1
DNA: TGTGCCACCAGTGGCAAACAGGGTCCAGATACGCAGTATTTT; CDR3: CATSGKQGPDTQYF; size: once; J: TRBJ2-3; D: NA; V: TRBV24-1
DNA: TGTGCCAGTAGTGGGCGGACCCCGCTTACCTATGGCTACACCTTC; CDR3: CASSGRTPLTYGYTF; size: NA; J: TRBJ1-2; D: NA; V: TRBV19
DNA: TGTGCCAGTAAAAGGGGACAGGAAAGCAATCAGCCCCAGCATTTT; CDR3: CASKRGQESNQPQHF; size: NA; J: TRBJ1-5; D: TRBD1; V: TRBV19
DNA: TGTGCCAGCAGCCCGACTAGCGGGGCGAACAATGAGCAGTTCTTC; CDR3: CASSPTSGANNEQFF; size: NA; J: TRBJ2-1; D: TRBD2; V: TRBV6-5
DNA: TGTGCCAGCAGTTCCACCTCGGATGGGGTGACCTATGGCTACACCTTC; CDR3: CASSSTSDGVTYGYTF; size: NA; J: TRBJ1-2; D: NA; V: TRBV27
DNA: TGTGCCAGCAGCCAAGACGGGGGGAGCTACACCTTC; CDR3: CASSQDGGSYTF; size: NA; J: TRBJ1-2; D: NA; V: TRBV3-1/TRBV3-2
DNA: TGTGCCAGCTCACCGGGGCAGAGCACAGATACGCAGTATTTT; CDR3: CASSPGQSTDTQYF; size: NA; J: TRBJ2-3; D: NA; V: TRBV18
DNA: TGTGCCAGCAGCCCGCTAGCTCCTGGGCACAATGAGCAGTTCTTC; CDR3: CASSPLAPGHNEQFF; size: NA; J: TRBJ2-1; D: NA; V: TRBV5-6
DNA: TGTGCCAGCAGTGAGGCTAGCGGGAGTGGCGCCGGGGAGCTGTTTTTT; CDR3: CASSEASGSGAGELFF; size: NA; J: TRBJ2-2; D: TRBD2; V: TRBV6-4
DNA: TGTGCCAGCAGCTCGGGACATCAGAAGAATGAGCAGTTCTTC; CDR3: CASSSGHQKNEQFF; size: NA; J: TRBJ2-1; D: NA; V: TRBV5-5
DNA: TGTGCCAGCAGTTATATAGCGGGAGACCGGGAGCTGTTTTTT; CDR3: CASSYIAGDRELFF; size: once; J: TRBJ2-2; D: TRBD2; V: TRBV14
DNA: TGTGCCTGGAGTGTAAAGAAATGGGCGAGGGAGAACACTGAAGCTTTCTTT; CDR3: CAWSVKKWARENTEAFF; size: NA; J: TRBJ1-1; D: NA; V: TRBV30
DNA: TGCGCCAGCAGCTGGGGGAACCTAGCGGGGAACTACGAGCAGTACTTC; CDR3: CASSWGNLAGNYEQYF; size: few; J: TRBJ2-7; D: TRBD2; V: TRBV5-1
DNA: TGTGCCAGCAGTTTGACGGGACAGGGACACTACGAGCAGTACTTC; CDR3: CASSLTGQGHYEQYF; size: NA; J: TRBJ2-7; D: TRBD1; V: TRBV6-6
DNA: TGTGCCAGCAGCTCGGAGGAGAATTACAATGAGCAGTTCTTC; CDR3: CASSSEENYNEQFF; size: NA; J: TRBJ2-1; D: NA; V: TRBV11-2
DNA: TGTGCCAGCAGTTTTCGGCAGGGACTAGCCAAAAACATTCAGTACTTC; CDR3: CASSFRQGLAKNIQYF; size: NA; J: TRBJ2-4; D: NA; V: TRBV6-6
DNA: TGTGCCAGCAGTGACGGGGGACAGGGAAATGGCTACACCTTC; CDR3: CASSDGGQGNGYTF; size: NA; J: TRBJ1-2; D: TRBD1; V: TRBV6-1
DNA: TGTGCCAGCTCACCATATCGGGGTTCGGATCAGCCCCAGCATTTT; CDR3: CASSPYRGSDQPQHF; size: NA; J: TRBJ1-5; D: NA; V: TRBV18